Presented here are 27 T cell receptor beta chains from one specimen sequenced in a study of T cells after yellow fever vaccination. MiXCR, run by TCRdb on the 5' RACE reads, gives a single entry per CDR3 protein. The data hold about 400,000 distinct CDR3 sequences, with over 5% observed a single time. Sequencing was performed on PBMCs, taken 5 days after the yellow fever booster vaccination. Every receptor here comes from a man in his thirties or forties who received the YFV17D yellow fever vaccine.

V usage is TRBV6-2 or TRBV6-3 and J usage is TRBJ1-6; TRBD1 is a possible D gene (6 bases). Germline CDR1 is MNHEY and CDR2 is SVGEGT. The CDR3 length is 18 residues. V lost 0 bases to trimming and J lost 8 bases, with 20 bases between them. The CDR3 DNA sequence: TGTGCCAGCAGTTACTCGTTCCGGGGGCGCTCGGGATATTCACCCCTCCACTTT. It encodes CASSYSFRGRSGYSPLHF.

The chain combines TRBV5-1 with TRBJ1-3; no clear D gene. This CDR3 is built from 14 residues. Trimming took off 4 bases at V and 7 bases at J, with 15 bases between the two ends. CDR1 SGHRS and CDR2 YFSETQ come from the germline V gene. As DNA, the CDR3 is TGCGCCAGCAGCCAGGACCTAACCGGGAACACCATATATTTT. Amino acids: CASSQDLTGNTIYF.

The sample holds many counts of this clonotype. DNA of the CDR3: TGTGCCATCAGCGACACGACCTACGAGCAGTACTTC. This sequence encodes CAISDTTYEQYF. The chain combines TRBV10-3 with TRBJ2-7; D is uncertain. Trimming removed 6 bases from V and 2 bases from J, with 8 bases in between. CDR1 and CDR2 from the germline V gene are ENHRY and SYGVKD. The CDR3 contains 12 residues.

This clonotype was seen repeatedly, ten times or more. CDR3 sequence reads: CASSRTESSYEQYF. As DNA, the CDR3 is TGTGCCAGCAGTCGGACGGAGAGCTCCTACGAGCAGTACTTC. The chain has TRBV7-2 and TRBJ2-7, with D hard to call. The CDR3 has 14 residues. Trimming pared 6 bases from V and 0 bases from J, leaving 12 bases between. Germline V lookup: CDR1 SGHTA, CDR2 FQGNSA.

At least ten counts were recorded for this clonotype. The chain joins TRBV15 to TRBJ2-7; 7 bases align to TRBD1. This CDR3 comprises 14 residues. With 8 bases clipped from V and 4 bases from J, the junction kept 11 bases outside the gene matches. Per germline, CDR1 LNHNV and CDR2 YYDKDF (reference sequence). DNA of the CDR3: TGTGCCACCTCCGAAGGGGGCGCGTCGTACGAGCAGTACTTC. Amino acids: CATSEGGASYEQYF. Using reference TRBV15 and TRBJ2-7 for the parts outside the CDR3, the full variable domain is DAMVIQNPRYQVTQFGKPVTLSCSQTLNHNVMYWYQQKSSQAPKLLFHYYDKDFNNEADTPDNFQSRRPNTSFCFLDIRSPGLGDTAMYLCATSEGGASYEQYFGPGTRLTVT.

This chain connects TRBV7-2 to TRBJ2-3; no clear D. The CDR3 runs to 14 residues. Trimming removed 1 base at V and 8 bases at J, with 13 bases between. CDR1 SGHTA and CDR2 FQGNSA come from the germline V gene. The CDR3 coding sequence is TGTGCCAGCAGCTTAGAAGCGCGCACGGGTACGCAGTATTTT. It codes for CASSLEARTGTQYF.

V is TRBV18 and J is TRBJ2-3; TRBD1 is a possible D gene (6 bases). Germline CDR1 reads KGHSH; CDR2 reads LQKENI. V was cut by 6 bases and J by 2 bases, with 18 bases left in between. This CDR3 is built from 16 residues. CDR3 in DNA: TGTGCCAGCTCCCCCTTCCGACAGGACATCACAGATACGCAGTATTTT. It is translated as CASSPFRQDITDTQYF.

The table lists this clonotype with many counts. This chain joins TRBV24-1 and TRBJ2-3; D remains ambiguous. Germline V gives CDR1 KGHDR, CDR2 SFDVKD. This CDR3 is 12 amino acids long. Trimming stripped 0 bases from V and 14 bases from J, with 11 bases between. The CDR3 DNA is TGTGCCACCAGTGATTTGAGGTTTCGGCGGTATTTT. Its protein product is CATSDLRFRRYF.

V is TRBV6-5 and J is TRBJ2-2, with 8 bases matching TRBD2. The CDR3 runs to 16 residues. J lost 1 base, V lost 2 bases, and 3 bases had no gene match. Germline-derived CDR1 and CDR2 are MNHEY and SVGAGI. The CDR3 nucleotides read TGTGCCAGCAGTTACACGGGAGGGGGGAACACCGGGGAGCTGTTTTTT. Encoded protein: CASSYTGGGNTGELFF.

This clonotype has ten or more counts. The chain is built from TRBV27 and TRBJ2-7; either TRBD1 or TRBD2 may fit D (6 bases each). V lost 2 bases and J 3 bases, leaving 14 bases between the germline ends. CDR1 and CDR2 from the germline V gene are MNHEY and SMNVEV (reference sequence). The CDR3 is made up of 15 amino acids. The CDR3 DNA reads TGTGCCAGCAGTTTAGAGACGGGGGCCTACTACGAGCAGTACTTC. It encodes CASSLETGAYYEQYF.

V is TRBV28 and J is TRBJ2-6; D is uncertain. The CDR3 has 16 residues. Germline lookup yields CDR1 MDHEN and CDR2 SYDVKM. V lost 5 bases, J lost 4 bases, and 15 bases lay in between. DNA for the CDR3: TGTGCCAGCAGTCCATTGACTTTCTTGGGGGCCAACGTCCTGACTTTC. Translating gives CASSPLTFLGANVLTF.

This clonotype has a handful of counts. V gene TRBV6-1 combines with J gene TRBJ1-1, with D maybe TRBD1 (6 bases). CDR3 length: 12 residues. Germline loops: CDR1 MNHNS, CDR2 SASEGT. Between the trimmed V and J ends, which lost 8 bases and 7 bases, there was a span of 14 bases. Here the CDR3 DNA reads TGTGCCAGCCGTTGGGGGCAGGGTGAAGCTTTCTTT. Translated, it gives CASRWGQGEAFF.

In this sample, this clonotype turned up a few times. This sequence joins TRBV5-1 and TRBJ2-7, with D perhaps matching TRBD1 (5 bases). Germline V lookup: CDR1 SGHRS, CDR2 YFSETQ. The CDR3 sequence is 14 residues long. V was clipped by 4 bases and J by 0 bases, with 11 bases between them. CDR3 protein: CASSTGQVSYEQYF. As DNA, the CDR3 is TGCGCCAGCAGCACTGGACAAGTCTCCTACGAGCAGTACTTC. Based on the CDR3 plus reference TRBV5-1 and TRBJ2-7, the full variable domain is KAGVTQTPRYLIKTRGQQVTLSCSPISGHRSVSWYQQTPGQGLQFLFEYFSETQRNKGNFPGRFSGRQFSNSRSEMNVSTLELGDSALYLCASSTGQVSYEQYFGPGTRLTVT.

The sample holds many counts of this clonotype. V gene TRBV27 combines with J gene TRBJ2-4; tentatively, D is TRBD1 or TRBD2 (6 bases each). Germline assignment: CDR1 MNHEY and CDR2 SMNVEV (reference sequence). This CDR3 comprises 17 residues. Trimming cost V 10 bases and J 5 bases, with 27 bases left between them. CDR3 sequence: CATPRGGLAPEENIQYF. The CDR3 bases are TGTGCCACCCCCAGAGGGGGGCTAGCTCCCGAGGAAAACATTCAGTACTTC.

This clonotype showed up many times. The rearrangement uses TRBV20-1 and TRBJ2-2; 13 nucleotides match TRBD2. CDR3 size: 18 residues. Germline assignment: CDR1 DFQATT and CDR2 SNEGSKA (reference sequence). V lost 1 base, J lost 0 bases, and 5 bases stayed unmatched. CDR3 residues: CSARALTSGRTNTGELFF. CDR3 sequence (DNA): TGCAGTGCTAGAGCTCTGACTAGCGGGAGGACGAACACCGGGGAGCTGTTTTTT.

This clonotype appeared many times. The chain couples TRBV7-2 to TRBJ2-3; unclear D gene. The CDR3 is 14 amino acids. Trimming shortened V by 3 bases and J by 0 bases, and 7 bases separated the two germline ends. Per the germline V gene, CDR1 is SGHTA and CDR2 is FQGNSA. The DNA for the CDR3 is TGTGCCAGCAGCTTCGCTCCTAGCACAGATACGCAGTATTTT. As protein: CASSFAPSTDTQYF.

This clonotype has at least ten counts. The CDR3 protein is CASSHRPSYEQYF. The CDR3 DNA follows: TGTGCCAGCAGTCACCGACCCTCCTACGAGCAGTACTTC. The V and J genes are TRBV27 and TRBJ2-7; no clear D gene. The CDR3 covers 13 residues. Trimming removed 5 bases at V and 0 bases at J, with 8 bases between. CDR1 is MNHEY and CDR2 is SMNVEV in the germline V gene (reference sequence).

This clonotype has a handful of counts. V usage is TRBV6-5 and J usage is TRBJ2-7; tentatively, D is TRBD1 or TRBD2 (5 bases each). Germline CDR1 MNHEY, CDR2 SVGAGI. The CDR3 loop spans 14 amino acids. V lost 2 bases, J lost 4 bases, and 12 bases lay in between. The CDR3 reads CASSYDLGVYEQYF. DNA for the CDR3: TGTGCCAGCAGTTACGACTTGGGGGTGTACGAGCAGTACTTC.

This clonotype showed up many times. J is TRBJ1-6 and V is TRBV20-1; 9 nucleotides align to TRBD1. Looked up from germline, CDR1 is DFQATT and CDR2 is SNEGSKA (reference sequence). This CDR3 region has 14 residues. J gave up 8 bases and V 4 bases, and 6 bases lay outside the gene matches. For the CDR3, the DNA is TGCAGTGCTACCTTCGGGACAGGGTATTCACCCCTCCACTTT. Protein product: CSATFGTGYSPLHF.

This clonotype came up many times. This chain connects TRBV6-2 or TRBV6-3 to TRBJ2-1; no firm D call. The CDR3 runs to 14 residues. Between the trimmed V and J ends, which lost 0 bases and 5 bases, there was a span of 8 bases. The germline V gene encodes CDR1 MNHEY and CDR2 SVGEGT. CDR3 sequence: CASSYSGKNNEQFF. The CDR3 nucleotides are TGTGCCAGCAGTTACTCGGGAAAAAACAATGAGCAGTTCTTC.

This clonotype turned up a few times. This chain links TRBV29-1 with TRBJ2-1; TRBD2 aligns across 7 bases. Germline V gene lookup returns CDR1 SQVTM and CDR2 ANQGSEA. After removal of 1 base from V and 4 bases from J, the junction contained 4 bases not matched to a gene. The CDR3 runs 14 residues. This CDR3 is CSVEAGTNYNEQFF. The CDR3 DNA is TGCAGCGTTGAAGCAGGGACTAATTACAATGAGCAGTTCTTC.

In its sample, this clonotype was seen many times. V gene TRBV6-6 combines with J gene TRBJ2-5; D remains unclear. This CDR3 spans 13 amino acids. Per germline, CDR1 MNHNY and CDR2 SVGAGI (reference sequence). V shed 7 bases and J shed 3 bases, with 12 bases lying between them. CDR3 DNA: TGTGCCAGCACACGCGGAAGGGAAGAGACCCAGTACTTC. Translation gives CASTRGREETQYF.

The V call is TRBV19, the J call TRBJ2-7, with D possibly being TRBD2 (6 bases). CDR1 is LNHDA, CDR2 SQIVND, per germline (reference sequence). The length of the CDR3 is 13 residues. The V and J ends lost 2 bases and 6 bases respectively, with 11 bases between them. The DNA for the CDR3 is TGTGCCAGTAGTATACTCTACGGGGGCGAGCAGTACTTC. The encoded protein is CASSILYGGEQYF. Combining the CDR3 with reference TRBV19 and TRBJ2-7 gives the whole variable domain DGGITQSPKYLFRKEGQNVTLSCEQNLNHDAMYWYRQDPGQGLRLIYYSQIVNDFQKGDIAEGYSVSREKKESFPLTVTSAQKNPTAFYLCASSILYGGEQYFGPGTRLTVT.

This clonotype was detected a few times. The genes are TRBV6-5 and TRBJ1-6; D is ambiguous. Germline loops: CDR1 MNHEY, CDR2 SVGAGI. The CDR3 extends over 13 amino acids. V was cut by 2 bases and J by 9 bases, with 8 bases left in between. CDR3 bases: TGTGCCAGCAGTTACGCGAGAGGTTCACCCCTCCACTTT. This gives the protein CASSYARGSPLHF.

This clonotype was found many times. The V call is TRBV7-6, the J call TRBJ2-7; tentative D call: TRBD1 (6 bases). Trimming removed 5 bases at V and 2 bases at J, with 16 bases between. Germline CDR1 is SGHVS and CDR2 is FNYEAQ. CDR3 length: 15 residues. The CDR3 here is CASSPETTGTYEQYF. The CDR3 DNA follows: TGTGCCAGCAGCCCAGAAACAACAGGGACCTACGAGCAGTACTTC.

This clonotype was observed many times. V usage is TRBV5-4 and J usage is TRBJ1-4; D unresolved. Germline CDR1 reads SGHNT; CDR2 reads YYREEE (reference sequence). CDR3 length: 15 residues. V lost 1 base and J 4 bases, leaving 11 bases between the germline ends. The CDR3 DNA follows: TGTGCCAGCAGCTTGTCTGCACAGCGTAATGAAAAACTGTTTTTT. Amino acid sequence: CASSLSAQRNEKLFF.

V usage is TRBV12-3 or TRBV12-4 and J usage is TRBJ2-5, with TRBD2 matching 8 bases. V trimming: 7 bases; J trimming: 4 bases; junction bases outside the gene matches: 5. The CDR3 is made up of 13 amino acids. The chain's CDR3 is CASTTRGGETQYF. CDR3 DNA: TGTGCCAGCACCACTCGGGGGGGAGAGACCCAGTACTTC.